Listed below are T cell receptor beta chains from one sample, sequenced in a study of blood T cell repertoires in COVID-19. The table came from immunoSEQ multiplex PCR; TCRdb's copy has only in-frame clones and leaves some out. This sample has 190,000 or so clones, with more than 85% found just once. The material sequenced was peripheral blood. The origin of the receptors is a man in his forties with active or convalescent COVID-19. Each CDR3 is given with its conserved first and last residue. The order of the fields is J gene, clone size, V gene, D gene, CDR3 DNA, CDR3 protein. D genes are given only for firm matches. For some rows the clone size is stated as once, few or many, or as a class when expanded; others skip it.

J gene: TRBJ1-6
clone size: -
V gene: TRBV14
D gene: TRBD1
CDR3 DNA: TGTGCCAGCAGCCAGGGACAGGGCGAATCACCCCTCCACTTT
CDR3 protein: CASSQGQGESPLHF

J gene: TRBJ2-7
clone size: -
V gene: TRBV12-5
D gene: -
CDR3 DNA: TGTGCTAGTGGTTTGCTGTCAGGGGCCTACGAGCAGTACTTC
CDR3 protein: CASGLLSGAYEQYF

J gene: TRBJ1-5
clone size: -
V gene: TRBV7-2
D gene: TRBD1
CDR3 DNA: TGTGCCAGCAGCGTGGACAGGGCGGGAGATCAGCCCCAGCATTTT
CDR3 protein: CASSVDRAGDQPQHF

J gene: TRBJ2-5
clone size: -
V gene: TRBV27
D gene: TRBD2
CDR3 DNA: TGTGCCGGTACCTATGCGGGGGGTGAAGAGACCCAGTACTTC
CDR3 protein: CAGTYAGGEETQYF

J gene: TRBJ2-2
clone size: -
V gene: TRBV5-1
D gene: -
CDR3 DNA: TGCGCCAGCGGTTTCGGGAACACCGGGGAGCTGTTTTTT
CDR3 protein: CASGFGNTGELFF

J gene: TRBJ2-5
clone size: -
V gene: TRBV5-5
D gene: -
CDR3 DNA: TGTGCCAGCAGCTTGATGACAGTCCAAGAGACCCAGTACTTC
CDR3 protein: CASSLMTVQETQYF

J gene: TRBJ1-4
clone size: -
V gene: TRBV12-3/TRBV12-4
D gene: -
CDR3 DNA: TGTGCCAGCAGCATGACCCGGGGTGAACTGTTTTTT
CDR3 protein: CASSMTRGELFF

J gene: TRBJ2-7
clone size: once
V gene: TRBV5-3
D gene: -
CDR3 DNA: TGTGCCAGAAGCTCCCCCTGGGGAGGGGACAACTCCTACGAGCAGTACTTC
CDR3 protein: CARSSPWGGDNSYEQYF

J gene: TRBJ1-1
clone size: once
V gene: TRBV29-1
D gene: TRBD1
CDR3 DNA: TGCAGCGTCACCCCCGGGACAGGGGGCAATGAAGCTTTCTTT
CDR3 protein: CSVTPGTGGNEAFF

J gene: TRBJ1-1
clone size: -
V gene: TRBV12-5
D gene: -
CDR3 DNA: TGTGCTAGTGGTTCCTCCGGAGACACTGAAGCTTTCTTT
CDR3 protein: CASGSSGDTEAFF

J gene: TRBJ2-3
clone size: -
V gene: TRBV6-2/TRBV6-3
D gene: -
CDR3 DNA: TGTGCCAGCAGTTACGGCGGGGGCACGCAGTATTTT
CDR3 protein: CASSYGGGTQYF

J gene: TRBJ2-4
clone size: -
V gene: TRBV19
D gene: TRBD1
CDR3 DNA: TGTGCCAGTGGGACCGGGACAGGATTTCTAGCCAAAAACATTCAGTACTTC
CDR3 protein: CASGTGTGFLAKNIQYF

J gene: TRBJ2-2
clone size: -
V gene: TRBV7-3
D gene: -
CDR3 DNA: TGTGCCAGCAGCTTAAGTAGGGACACCCTGAACACCGGGGAGCTGTTTTTT
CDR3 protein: CASSLSRDTLNTGELFF

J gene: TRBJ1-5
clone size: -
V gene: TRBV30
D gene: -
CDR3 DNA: TGTGCCTGGAGTGTCCAGACAAATCAGCCCCAGCATTTT
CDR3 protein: CAWSVQTNQPQHF

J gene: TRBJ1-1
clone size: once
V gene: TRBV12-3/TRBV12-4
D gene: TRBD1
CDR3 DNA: TGTGCCAGCAGTGACAGGGCCACTGAAGCTTTCTTT
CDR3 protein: CASSDRATEAFF

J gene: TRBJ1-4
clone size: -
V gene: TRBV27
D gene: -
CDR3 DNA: TGTGCCAGCAGTTTAAAAGGCTCAGGGAAGGCATCGGACGGTGAAAAACTGTTTTTT
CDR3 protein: CASSLKGSGKASDGEKLFF

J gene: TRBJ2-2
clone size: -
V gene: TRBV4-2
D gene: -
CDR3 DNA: TGTGCCAGCAGCCAAGGCGTGGCGGTACGGCCCGGGGAGCTGTTTTTT
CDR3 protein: CASSQGVAVRPGELFF

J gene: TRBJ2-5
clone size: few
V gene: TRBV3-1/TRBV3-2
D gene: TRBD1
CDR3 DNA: TGTGCCAGCAGCCGCCTGGACAGGGGTCGAGAGACCCAGTACTTC
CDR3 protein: CASSRLDRGRETQYF

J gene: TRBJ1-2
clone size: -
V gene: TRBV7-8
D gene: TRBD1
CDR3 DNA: TGTGCCAGCAGCTTATCGGGACAGGAGGGCTATGGCTACACCTTC
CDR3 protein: CASSLSGQEGYGYTF

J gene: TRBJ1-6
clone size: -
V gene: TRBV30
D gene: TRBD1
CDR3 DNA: TGTGCCTGGAGGGGGACAGGGGGCAATTCACCCCTCCACTTT
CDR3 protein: CAWRGTGGNSPLHF

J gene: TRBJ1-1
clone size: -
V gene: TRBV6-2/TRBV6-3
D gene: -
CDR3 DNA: TGTGCCAGCAGTTACTCGGCCCGGAGGGGGAACACTGAAGCTTTCTTT
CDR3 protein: CASSYSARRGNTEAFF

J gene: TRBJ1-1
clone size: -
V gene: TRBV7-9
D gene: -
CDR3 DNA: TGTGCCAGCAGCTCACAAGTGAACACTGAAGCTTTCTTT
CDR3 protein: CASSSQVNTEAFF

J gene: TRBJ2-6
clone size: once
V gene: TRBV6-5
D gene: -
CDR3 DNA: TGTGCCAGCACCGCTTTACAGACTGGGGCCAACGTCCTGACTTTC
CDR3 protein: CASTALQTGANVLTF

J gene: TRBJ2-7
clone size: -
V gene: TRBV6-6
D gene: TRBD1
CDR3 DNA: TGTGCCAGCAGACCTCGGGACAGGGCCTACGAGCAGTACTTC
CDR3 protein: CASRPRDRAYEQYF

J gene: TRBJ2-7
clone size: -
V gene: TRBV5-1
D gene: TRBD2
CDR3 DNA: TGCGCCAGCAGCTTGGCTCCTAGCGGGGGGAAACACTACGAGCAGTACTTC
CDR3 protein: CASSLAPSGGKHYEQYF

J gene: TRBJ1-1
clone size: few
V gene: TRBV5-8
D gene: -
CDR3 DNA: TGTGCCAGCAGCTTGGCCAGGGACACTGAAGCTTTCTTT
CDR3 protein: CASSLARDTEAFF

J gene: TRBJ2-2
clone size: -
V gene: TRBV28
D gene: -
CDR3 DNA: TGTGCCAGCACAAAGTCGGCCGGGGAGCTGTTTTTT
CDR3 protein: CASTKSAGELFF

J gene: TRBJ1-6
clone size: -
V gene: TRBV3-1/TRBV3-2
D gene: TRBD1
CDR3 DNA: TGTGCCAGCAGCCAAGGTACCGGGACAGGGGGGCCCCTCCACTTT
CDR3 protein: CASSQGTGTGGPLHF

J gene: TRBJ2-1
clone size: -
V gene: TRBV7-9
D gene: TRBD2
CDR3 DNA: TGTGCCGGGGGGGATCTCTCCTACAATGAGCAGTTCTTC
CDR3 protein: CAGGDLSYNEQFF

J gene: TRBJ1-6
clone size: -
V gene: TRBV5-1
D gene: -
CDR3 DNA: TGCGCCAGCAGCGTTGGACATACGAGAGATAATTCACCCCTCCACTTT
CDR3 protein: CASSVGHTRDNSPLHF

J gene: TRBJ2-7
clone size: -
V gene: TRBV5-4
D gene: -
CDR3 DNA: TGTGCCAGCAGCTATGACATGACATACGAGCAGTACTTC
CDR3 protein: CASSYDMTYEQYF

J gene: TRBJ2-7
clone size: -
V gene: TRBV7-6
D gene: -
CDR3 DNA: TGTGCCAGCAGCTTTGGGGGCCCGGGGGGCGAGCAGTACTTC
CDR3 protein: CASSFGGPGGEQYF

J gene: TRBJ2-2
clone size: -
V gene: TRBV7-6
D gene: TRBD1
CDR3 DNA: TGTGCCAGCAGCTTAGCCTTGGTGGGGACAGGAGGGTCCGGGGAGCTGTTTTTT
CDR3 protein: CASSLALVGTGGSGELFF

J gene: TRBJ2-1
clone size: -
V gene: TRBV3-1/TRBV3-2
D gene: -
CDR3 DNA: TGTGCCAGCAGCCTAGTTGGAGGGGACTACAATGAGCAGTTCTTC
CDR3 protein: CASSLVGGDYNEQFF

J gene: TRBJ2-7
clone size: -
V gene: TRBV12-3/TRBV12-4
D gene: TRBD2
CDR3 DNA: TGTGCCAGTGGGGGACTAGCCTCCTACGAGCAGTACTTC
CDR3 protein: CASGGLASYEQYF

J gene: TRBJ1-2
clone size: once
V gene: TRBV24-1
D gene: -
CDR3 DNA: TGTGCCACCAGTGACAGGGGAGAATCTAACTATGGCTACACCTTC
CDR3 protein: CATSDRGESNYGYTF

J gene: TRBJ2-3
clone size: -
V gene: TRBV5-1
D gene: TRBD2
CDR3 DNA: TGCGCCAGCAGCTGGACTAGCGGGGATGGCACAGATACGCAGTATTTT
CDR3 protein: CASSWTSGDGTDTQYF

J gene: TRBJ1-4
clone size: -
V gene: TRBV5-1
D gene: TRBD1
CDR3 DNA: TGCGCCAGCAGAAAAACCGGGACAGAAAATGAAAAACTGTTTTTT
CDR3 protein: CASRKTGTENEKLFF

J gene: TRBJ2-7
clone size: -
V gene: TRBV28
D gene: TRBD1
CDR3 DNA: TGTGCCAGCACTACAGGGGTCCGGGACGAGCAGTACTTC
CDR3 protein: CASTTGVRDEQYF